This T cell receptor beta chain is from a study of T cell responses to AZD1222 COVID-19 vaccine. Profiling relied on immunoSEQ multiplex PCR, and the TCRdb table lists in-frame clones only, not all of them. The profile shows about 140,000 clones, just over 90% of them singletons. Concerning this clone: Its antigen is not known.

The V gene's germline CDR1 is SNHLY and CDR2 FYNNEI. After removal of 6 bases from V and 2 bases from J, the junction contained 6 bases not matched to a gene. CDR3 length: 14 amino acids. Study-level findings and limits: The sample set comprised mostly white British donors with more females, and clonal diversity was possibly underestimated. Spike as a whole was targeted by vaccine-associated CD4 TCRs, dominant at 160-218 and 743-854. None of the repertoires were sampled until the peak T cell response had passed. Recipients of two AZD1222 doses showed rising Spike-specific TCR breadth and depth.

The chain joins TRBV2 to TRBJ2-7; 8 bases are shared with TRBD1. This receptor was taken from an adult in good health. The sample here was peripheral blood, taken on day 0 of MenACWY control vaccination. This CDR3 reads CASRKDRVPYEQYF. The CDR3 bases are TGTGCCAGCAGGAAGGACAGGGTTCCCTACGAGCAGTACTTC.